The clone carrying this T cell receptor beta chain was seen a few times. What it binds is not known. Nobody among the patients had been given any treatment before thyroid surgery. The data originate from a study of metastatic and nonmetastatic thyroid tumors. In the study overall: Samples came from malignant and benign thyroid patients, and repertoires were compared across blood and tumor or nodule tissue. General study points: Compared with benign nodules, malignant thyroid tumors were reported to have significantly higher TCR beta diversity in both blood and tumor.

In the authors' methods: Building a distant-metastasis classifier for papillary thyroid cancer drew on CDR3 differences across clinicopathological groups. Through MiXCR, TCRdb re-clonotyped the PCR reads. The authors' filters were not applied to this entry. This table holds 84,000 or so clones, approximately 9% found once. CDR1 is SGHNT and CDR2 is YYREEE in the germline V gene (reference sequence). The CDR3 is 14 amino acids. V lost 4 bases and J 1 base, leaving 8 bases between the germline ends. This clonotype was sampled from a female donor with papillary thyroid cancer or a benign thyroid nodule (not recorded which). Some clones in this sample may be carry-over from other donors' samples. The chain uses TRBV5-4 and TRBJ2-2, with D possibly TRBD1 on 6 matching bases. Sequences were obtained from blood. The CDR3 protein is CASSPGQNTGELFF. CDR3 DNA sequence: TGTGCCAGCAGCCCGGGACAGAACACCGGGGAGCTGTTTTTT. The entire variable domain, with the rest obtained from reference TRBV5-4 and TRBJ2-2, is as follows: ETGVTQSPTHLIKTRGQQVTLRCSSQSGHNTVSWYQQALGQGPQFIFQYYREEENGRGNFPPRFSGLQFPNYSSELNVNALELDDSALYLCASSPGQNTGELFFGEGSRLTVL.